The entry that follows covers one T cell receptor beta chain sequence. No antigen is known for it. These data originate in a study of cytomegalovirus exposure and HLA in healthy donors. Study background: A prior study identified 117 million unique TCR beta sequences from roughly 180 million T cells. General study results and limits: A missense variant in DCLRE1C was later tied to TCR beta V- and J-gene trimming. Sequences of the TCR beta chain were said to predict the HLA-A and HLA-B alleles of most subjects accurately. TCR beta sequences numbering some 17,000 were associated with HLA alleles at 0.05 false discovery rate in a later analysis.

The CDR3 extends over 14 amino acids. Germline CDR1 reads SNHLY; CDR2 reads FYNNEI. The V and J ends lost 8 bases and 4 bases respectively, with 14 bases between them. Primers: 60 Vbeta forward and 13 Jbeta reverse. Method: immunoSEQ multiplex PCR; TCRdb's copy keeps in-frame clones and lacks some. Among about 130,000 clones, around 78% were seen once, and the ten largest hold 4% to 5.5%. The V call is TRBV2, the J call TRBJ2-2; D possibly corresponds to TRBD2 (6 bases). This clonotype was sampled from a man in his 60s in good health and CMV-seropositive. The source material was PBMCs. CDR3 nucleotides: TGTGCCAGCGGGGACTCCTCAGGCACCGGGGAGCTGTTTTTT. It yields the protein CASGDSSGTGELFF.